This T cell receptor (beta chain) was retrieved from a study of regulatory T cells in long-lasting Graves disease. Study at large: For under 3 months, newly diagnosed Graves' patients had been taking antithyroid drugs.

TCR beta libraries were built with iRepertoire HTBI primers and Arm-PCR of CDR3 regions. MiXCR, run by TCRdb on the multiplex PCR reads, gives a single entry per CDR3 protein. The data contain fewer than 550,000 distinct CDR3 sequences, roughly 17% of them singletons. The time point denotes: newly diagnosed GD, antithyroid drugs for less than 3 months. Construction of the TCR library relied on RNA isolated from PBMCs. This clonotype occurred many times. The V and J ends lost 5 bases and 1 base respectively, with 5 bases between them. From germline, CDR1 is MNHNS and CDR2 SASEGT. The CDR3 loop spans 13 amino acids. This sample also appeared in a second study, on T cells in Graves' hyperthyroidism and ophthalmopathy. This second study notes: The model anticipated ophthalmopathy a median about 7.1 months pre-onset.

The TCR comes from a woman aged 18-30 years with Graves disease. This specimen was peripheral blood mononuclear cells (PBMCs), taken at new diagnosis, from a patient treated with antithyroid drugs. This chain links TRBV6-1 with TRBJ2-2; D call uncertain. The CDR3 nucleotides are TGTGCCAGCAGTCCCATGAACACCGGGGAGCTGTTTTTT. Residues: CASSPMNTGELFF.